These 21 T cell receptor beta chains share one sample of origin, sequenced in a study of metastatic and nonmetastatic thyroid tumors. TCRdb called clones again from the PCR reads with MiXCR. The sample comprises around 44,000 clones, 28% of which are singletons, and roughly 9.5% rests with the top ten. Every patient underwent thyroid surgery untreated. Sequencing was done on a sample of blood. The source of these receptors is a male donor with papillary thyroid cancer or a benign thyroid nodule (not recorded which). Some clones in this sample may be carry-over from other donors' samples.

The table lists this clone with many counts. A much larger clone differs from this one at a single base, so this may be a read error. Different DNA sequences within this sample yield the same CDR3. The rearrangement uses TRBV6-1 and TRBJ2-7; D unclear. The CDR3 spans 14 residues. CDR1 is MNHNS, CDR2 SASEGT, per germline. Trimming removed 5 bases from V and 0 bases from J, with 11 bases in between. CDR3 coding DNA: TGTGCCAGCAGTCCTGTGACAAGCTCCTACGAGCAGTACTTC. It is translated as CASSPVTSSYEQYF.

At least ten counts were recorded for this clone. This sequence joins TRBV24-1 and TRBJ2-1, with 9 bases identical to TRBD2. Trimming cost V 7 bases and J 0 bases; bases outside gene matches: 15. CDR1 KGHDR and CDR2 SFDVKD come from the germline V gene. The CDR3 sequence is 19 residues long. DNA of the CDR3: TGTGCCACCAGAAATCCGGGACTAGCTGAAAGAGTCTCCTACAATGAGCAGTTCTTC. This gives the protein CATRNPGLAERVSYNEQFF.

This clone was picked up a small number of times. The chain uses TRBV27 and TRBJ2-1; D possibly corresponds to TRBD1 (6 bases). The CDR3 runs to 13 residues. The germline V gene encodes CDR1 MNHEY and CDR2 SMNVEV (reference sequence). V was shortened by 3 bases and J by 9 bases, with 12 bases between the two germline ends. The CDR3 loop is CASSFLTGTEQFF. The CDR3 nucleotides read TGTGCCAGCAGTTTCCTGACAGGTACTGAGCAGTTCTTC.

This clone is termed medium-sized (0.01 to 0.1%). The rearrangement joins TRBV6-2 or TRBV6-3 to TRBJ2-7, with 7 bases that match TRBD1. The CDR3 contains 14 residues. J gave up 3 bases and V 8 bases, and 10 bases lay outside the gene matches. Germline V gene data show CDR1 as MNHEY and CDR2 as SVGEGT. CDR3 sequence (DNA): TGTGCCAGCGGATTGCCGGGACAGAACTACGAGCAGTACTTC. Protein: CASGLPGQNYEQYF.

This clone showed up many times. Here the CDR3 reads CSAGTPGTGFQPQHF. CDR3 nucleotides: TGCAGTGCTGGAACCCCCGGGACAGGGTTCCAGCCCCAGCATTTT. The V gene is TRBV20-1, the J gene TRBJ1-5, with TRBD1 matching over 9 bases. This CDR3 region has 15 residues. The germline V gene encodes CDR1 DFQATT and CDR2 SNEGSKA (reference sequence). V dropped 5 bases and J dropped 7; count of bases not matched to a gene: 12.

This clone appeared a few times. The V and J genes are TRBV12-5 and TRBJ2-2; D perhaps matches TRBD2 (6 bases). Germline V gene data show CDR1 as LGHNT and CDR2 as FRNRAP. This CDR3 is built from 14 residues. V lost 6 bases to trimming and J lost 5 bases, with 13 bases between them. This CDR3 is CASGPTAGTGELFF. In nucleotides, the CDR3 is TGTGCTAGTGGACCTACGGCGGGAACCGGGGAGCTGTTTTTT.

This clone was seen ten or more times. The chain joins TRBV24-1 to TRBJ2-1, with 11 nucleotides matching TRBD1. Trimming cost V 7 bases and J 4 bases; bases outside gene matches: 2. The CDR3 is 14 residues long. Germline CDR1 and CDR2: KGHDR and SFDVKD. DNA of the CDR3: TGTGCCACCAGGGGGACAGGGGGATACAATGAGCAGTTCTTC. Translation: CATRGTGGYNEQFF.

This clone showed up just a few times. At one of its ends the junction is not consistent with the germline gene, which may arise from a read error. This chain links TRBV28 with TRBJ2-7; TRBD1 aligns across 7 bases. Germline V gene lookup returns CDR1 MDHEN and CDR2 SYDVKM. The CDR3 extends over 14 amino acids. CDR3 DNA: TGTGCCATCAGTTACCTTACAGGGGATTACGATCAGTACTTC. It yields the protein CAISYLTGDYDQYF.

The chain carries TRBV20-1 and TRBJ1-6; 9 bases are a match to TRBD1. Germline CDR1 is DFQATT and CDR2 is SNEGSKA (reference sequence). V trimming: 6 bases; J trimming: 13 bases; junction bases outside the gene matches: 13. The CDR3 has 14 amino acids. CDR3 sequence reads: CSAHSGQGGSPLHF. The CDR3 bases are TGCAGTGCCCATTCGGGACAGGGTGGTTCTCCCCTCCACTTT.

This clone was counted a single time. The junction and the germline gene differ at one end; a read error may be behind it. The chain links TRBV20-1 to TRBJ2-3; 11 bases are shared with TRBD2. The CDR3 consists of 14 residues. The germline CDR1 and CDR2 sequences are DFQATT and SNEGSKA (reference sequence). Written as DNA, the CDR3 is TGCAGTGCGATGACTAGCGGGACGGGAGATACGCACTATTTT. Its translation is CSAMTSGTGDTHYF.

V gene TRBV7-6 combines with J gene TRBJ2-7, with 9 bases lining up with TRBD1. Looked up from germline, CDR1 is SGHVS and CDR2 is FNYEAQ. V lost 5 bases to trimming and J lost 6 bases; unmatched junction nucleotides: 11. There are 15 residues in the CDR3. CDR3 coding DNA: TGTGCCAGCAGCACCACAATCGGACAGGGGCGCGAGCAGTACTTC. Protein: CASSTTIGQGREQYF.

CDR3 DNA sequence: TGCGCCAGCAGCCAAGGACCGAACCAGCCCCAGCATTTT. Translated: CASSQGPNQPQHF. The chain recombines TRBV4-1 with TRBJ1-5, with no clear D. Per germline, CDR1 MGHRA and CDR2 YSYEKL. The V end lost 1 base, the J end lost 7 bases, and 8 bases lay between the germline ends. The CDR3 is 13 residues long.

This chain links TRBV11-2 with TRBJ2-1; D might be TRBD2 (5 bases). With 2 bases removed from V and 0 bases from J, the gap between germline ends came to 14 bases. The CDR3 is 17 residues long. CDR1 is SGHAT, CDR2 FQNNGV, per germline. DNA of the CDR3: TGTGCCAGCAGCTTAATTGGGAGCGGCCGCTCCTACAATGAGCAGTTCTTC. The encoded protein is CASSLIGSGRSYNEQFF.

This rearrangement joins TRBV20-1 to TRBJ2-7; 15 positions agree with TRBD2. With 6 bases clipped from V and 7 bases from J, the junction kept 13 bases outside the gene matches. This CDR3 is built from 16 residues. The germline gives CDR1 DFQATT, CDR2 SNEGSKA (reference sequence). The DNA of the CDR3 is TGCAGTGCCAGGACTAGCGGGAGGGCCACCTTTGGGGAGCAGTACTTC. Its translation: CSARTSGRATFGEQYF.

Ten or more counts support this clone. This chain links TRBV18 with TRBJ2-2; 7 positions agree with TRBD1. Germline V lookup: CDR1 KGHSH, CDR2 LQKENI. Germline trimming cut 1 base from V and 6 bases from J; bases unmatched to any gene: 8. The CDR3 length is 16 residues. CDR3 region: CASSPLDNRGAGELFF. The CDR3 DNA follows: TGTGCCAGCTCACCACTTGACAACAGGGGAGCCGGGGAGCTGTTTTTT.

Comments on this clone: Lacking the conserved final phenylalanine or tryptophan, this CDR3 likely reflects a read error. Because the CDR3's place on the DNA is in doubt, the DNA is left out and the CDR3 is given as listed by TCRdb. This chain connects TRBV18 to TRBJ1-1; TRBD1 is the table's D call, not checked against the DNA. CDR1 is KGHSH and CDR2 is LQKENI in the germline V gene. The CDR3 numbers 12 amino acids, ends counted. The CDR3 here is CASSQGGTESFL.

This clone was recorded at least ten times. The V call is TRBV6-1, the J call TRBJ2-2, with TRBD1 identical over 8 bases. Trimming took 6 bases from V and 8 from J; bases not matched to a gene: 14. Looked up from germline, CDR1 is MNHNS and CDR2 is SASEGT. The CDR3 covers 16 residues. The CDR3 DNA is TGTGCCAGCAGGGGATGGGGGGACAGGCTATCAGGGGAGCTGTTTTTT. Its translation: CASRGWGDRLSGELFF.

This clone was counted ten times or more. The genes are TRBV3-1 and TRBJ2-7, with D perhaps TRBD1 (5 bases). This CDR3 is built from 14 residues. Germline CDR1 and CDR2: LGHDT and YNNKEL (reference sequence). Between the trimmed V and J ends, which lost 4 bases and 7 bases, there was a span of 17 bases. The CDR3: CASSRLDSGLEQYF. DNA for the CDR3: TGTGCCAGCAGCCGATTAGATTCAGGGTTGGAGCAGTACTTC.

This clone was seen a single time. The V call is TRBV20-1, the J call TRBJ1-5; TRBD1 aligns across 8 bases. There are 14 residues in the CDR3. Germline CDR1 and CDR2: DFQATT and SNEGSKA (reference sequence). V trimming: 6 bases; J trimming: 1 base; junction bases outside the gene matches: 5. CDR3 loop: CSAERTGSNQPQHF. The CDR3 DNA sequence: TGCAGTGCCGAGCGGACAGGGAGCAATCAGCCCCAGCATTTT.

The V and J genes are TRBV7-3 and TRBJ2-1; 7 nucleotides align to TRBD2. Germline CDR1 reads SGHTA; CDR2 reads FQGTGA. V lost 2 bases and J lost 1; bases outside the gene matches: 2. CDR3 length: 15 amino acids. The CDR3 sequence is CASSLSGGSYNEQFF. The CDR3, as DNA: TGTGCCAGCAGCTTATCCGGGGGGTCCTACAATGAGCAGTTCTTC.

This clone has a handful of counts. The chain joins TRBV7-9 to TRBJ2-7, with D possibly matching TRBD1 (5 bases). CDR3 length: 12 residues. V was shortened by 5 bases and J by 6 bases, with 11 bases between the two germline ends. Germline-derived CDR1 and CDR2 are SEHNR and FQNEAQ (reference sequence). The CDR3 DNA follows: TGTGCCAGCAGCATGACAGACTCCGAGCAGTACTTC. It yields the protein CASSMTDSEQYF.